The clone carrying this TCR beta chain was counted a single time. The sample is drawn from a study of blood T cell repertoires in COVID-19. Across the study: From the United States, Italy and Spain came samples of acute and convalescent COVID-19. T cells, B-cell-depleted T cells, or PBMCs supplied cDNA or gDNA.

The CDR3 covers 14 residues. The ends were cut back, 9 bases at V and 4 bases at J, with 16 bases in the middle. CDR1 LNHNV and CDR2 YYDKDF come from the germline V gene (reference sequence). In the authors' methods: By means of reference gene primer amplification, nucleated cell counts were estimated. Data came from immunoSEQ multiplex PCR; TCRdb stores just in-frame clones and leaves some out. D and trimming come from the DNA, and the V and J calls and clone size come from that table. Of 20,000 or so clones in the sample, roughly 89% are singletons; the top ten hold roughly 4.2%. The sample consisted of peripheral blood. The TCR originated in a human donor in a cohort sampled during active COVID-19. V and J are TRBV15 and TRBJ1-5; unclear D gene. CDR3 amino acids: CATSVNPRNQPQHF. The CDR3 DNA sequence: TGTGCCACAAGCGTCAACCCGCGGAATCAGCCCCAGCATTTT.